The clone carrying this TCR beta chain turned up a few times. Its matching antigen is unknown. The record originates from a study of T-cell reconstitution after alpha-beta-depleted transplantation in children. The study's findings and limits: Expanded graft clones numbering several hundred reportedly gave rise to alpha-beta T cells about two months after transplant. In some patients, recipient T cells and intrathymic progenitors surviving conditioning explained high day-60 diversity. Newly produced T cells mostly provided counts and TCRbeta diversity after one year, as hyperexpanded clones declined.

Trimming removed 0 bases from V and 5 bases from J, with 14 bases in between. Germline CDR1 reads SGDLS; CDR2 reads YYNGEE. The CDR3 is 15 residues long. Preparation of the TCRbeta library involved a method that used unique molecular identifiers. TCRdb ran MiXCR on the PCR reads and lists one entry per CDR3 protein. Of around 960,000 distinct CDR3 sequences listed, roughly 29% are singletons. This receptor was taken from a boy under two years old who had a stem cell transplant for SCID, so the T cells may come from the graft donor. The sequencing here drew on PBMCs, mostly from graft donor cells, taken 360 days after TCRalphabeta/CD19-depleted stem cell transplant. The chain couples TRBV9 to TRBJ2-5; D is perhaps TRBD1 or TRBD2 (5 bases each). CDR3: CASSVGGARGETQYF. CDR3 DNA sequence: TGTGCCAGCAGCGTAGGAGGGGCGAGGGGCGAGACCCAGTACTTC.